Each of the 20 T cell receptor beta chains below was sequenced from the same sample in a study of Graves' ophthalmopathy and Graves' hyperthyroidism. The TCR beta CDR3 regions underwent amplification from RNA transcripts. After a first-round RT-PCR with HTBI primers, a second-round multiplex PCR was run. MiXCR, run by TCRdb on the multiplex PCR reads, gives a single entry per CDR3 protein. The table includes fewer than 650,000 distinct CDR3 sequences, about 24% detected once. What was sequenced was peripheral blood. These receptors were taken from a woman aged 18-29 years with stable Graves' hyperthyroidism. Some clones in this sample may be carry-over from other donors' samples.

This clonotype was recorded at least ten times. The chain employs TRBV30 and TRBJ2-6; no reliable D call. Trimming pared 0 bases from V and 4 bases from J, leaving 4 bases between. The germline V gene has CDR1 GTSNPN and CDR2 SVGIG (reference sequence). The CDR3 has 13 amino acids. CDR3 nucleotides: TGTGCCTGGAGTGTAGGGGGGGCCAACGTCCTGACTTTC. Amino acids: CAWSVGGANVLTF. Filled out from reference TRBV30 and TRBJ2-6, the complete variable domain reads SQTIHQWPATLVQPVGSPLSLECTVEGTSNPNLYWYRQAAGRGLQLLFYSVGIGQISSEVPQNLSASRPQDRQFILSSKKLLLSDSGFYLCAWSVGGANVLTFGAGSRLTVL.

CDR3 coding DNA: TGTGCCAGCAGCCAACAGGGGTCCTTCCTTGGCTACACCTTC. This codes for CASSQQGSFLGYTF. The chain recombines TRBV28 with TRBJ1-2, with TRBD1 matching 7 bases. There are 14 residues in the CDR3. J was trimmed by 7 bases and V by 6 bases; bases with no gene match: 11. The germline V gene has CDR1 MDHEN and CDR2 SYDVKM.

DNA for the CDR3: TGTGCCAGCAGTTACTACAGCATGGGGCCAGAAAACACTGAAGCTTTCTTT. Translating gives CASSYYSMGPENTEAFF. This sequence joins TRBV6-5 and TRBJ1-1, with TRBD1 as a possible D gene (5 bases). The CDR3 length is 17 residues. The germline gives CDR1 MNHEY, CDR2 SVGAGI. The V and J ends lost 1 base and 2 bases respectively, with 17 bases between them.

At least ten counts were recorded for this clonotype. The chain has TRBV10-3 and TRBJ1-5; tentative D call: TRBD1 (5 bases). The CDR3 has 13 amino acids. V was trimmed by 6 bases and J by 4 bases, leaving 10 bases between them. CDR1 is ENHRY and CDR2 is SYGVKD in the germline V gene. The CDR3 protein is CAISMTENQPQHF. In DNA, the CDR3 is TGTGCCATCAGCATGACAGAAAATCAGCCCCAGCATTTT.

Only a few counts were recorded for this clonotype. V usage is TRBV28 and J usage is TRBJ2-7; 7 nucleotides align to TRBD1. The CDR3 totals 14 residues. V gave up 5 bases and J gave up 0 bases; unmatched junction bases: 4. Looked up from germline, CDR1 is MDHEN and CDR2 is SYDVKM. As DNA, the CDR3 is TGTGCCAGCAGTACTGGGGACAGCTCCTACGAGCAGTACTTC. This codes for CASSTGDSSYEQYF.

The sample holds many counts of this clonotype. V and J are TRBV29-1 and TRBJ1-2; D not resolved. The germline V gene encodes CDR1 SQVTM and CDR2 ANQGSEA. The V gene lost 3 bases and the J gene lost 13 bases, with 12 bases spanning the gap. The CDR3 length is 10 residues. The CDR3 spells CSVDLLTGTF. CDR3 DNA: TGCAGCGTTGATTTGTTGACCGGCACCTTC.

This chain links TRBV28 with TRBJ2-5; D is perhaps TRBD2 (6 bases). The CDR3 consists of 13 residues. Per germline, CDR1 MDHEN and CDR2 SYDVKM. Trimming removed 7 bases at V and 4 bases at J, with 13 bases between. CDR3 amino acids: CASTILAGETQYF. CDR3 DNA: TGTGCCAGCACCATACTAGCAGGAGAGACCCAGTACTTC.

This clonotype was detected many times. The chain employs TRBV7-8 and TRBJ2-2; 10 nucleotides line up with TRBD1. This CDR3 has 14 amino acids. Per the germline V gene, CDR1 is SGHVS and CDR2 is FQNEAQ. V lost 5 bases, J lost 7 bases, and 4 bases stayed unmatched. CDR3 nucleotide sequence: TGTGCCAGCAGCCCGGACAGGGGGGACGGGGAGCTGTTTTTT. As protein: CASSPDRGDGELFF.

The gene calls are TRBV18 and TRBJ1-5, with a weak D call TRBD1 (5 bases). Trimming cost V 2 bases and J 4 bases, with 12 bases left between them. Germline V lookup: CDR1 KGHSH, CDR2 LQKENI. The CDR3 length is 15 residues. The CDR3: CASSPGRGDNQPQHF. In nucleotides, the CDR3 is TGTGCCAGCTCACCAGGAAGGGGCGATAATCAGCCCCAGCATTTT.

This sequence joins TRBV10-3 and TRBJ2-5; D is perhaps TRBD2 (6 bases). The germline V gene has CDR1 ENHRY and CDR2 SYGVKD. This CDR3 is 15 amino acids long. V was shortened by 2 bases and J by 2 bases, with 12 bases between the two germline ends. CDR3 sequence reads: CAISEAGRGQETQYF. The CDR3, as DNA: TGTGCCATCAGTGAGGCGGGAAGGGGACAAGAGACCCAGTACTTC.

This clonotype has only one observation. A read error may produce the germline difference seen at one junction end. This chain connects TRBV18 to TRBJ1-1; D not certain. CDR1 is KGHSH, CDR2 LQKENI, per germline. The CDR3 runs 17 residues. CDR3 protein: CASSPVPGVQMNTEVFF. The DNA for the CDR3 is TGTGCCAGCTCACCGGTTCCGGGTGTCCAAATGAACACTGAAGTTTTCTTT.

J is TRBJ1-2 and V is TRBV19; the match to TRBD1 covers 7 bases. J lost 1 base, V lost 8 bases, and 13 bases had no gene match. The CDR3 is 16 residues long. Germline CDR1 is LNHDA and CDR2 is SQIVND (reference sequence). The CDR3 spells CASQPGQLSVNYGYTF. CDR3 DNA: TGTGCCAGTCAACCGGGACAGTTATCGGTTAACTATGGCTACACCTTC.

This clonotype came up many times. The chain employs TRBV12-3 or TRBV12-4 and TRBJ1-6; 7 nucleotides agree with TRBD1. With V trimmed by 4 bases and J by 8 bases, 8 bases remained unmatched. The CDR3 length is 15 residues. CDR3 bases: TGTGCCAGCAGTTCAGCCCCAGGGGGGTATTCACCCCTCCACTTT. Translating it yields CASSSAPGGYSPLHF.

This clonotype was seen ten or more times. The DNA for the CDR3 is TGTGCCAGCAGCTCTCCAGGGAGCGGCAGAACCACTGAAGCTTTCTTT. Translated, it gives CASSSPGSGRTTEAFF. This chain uses TRBV11-1 with TRBJ1-1, with D perhaps TRBD1 (5 bases). CDR1 is SGHAT, CDR2 FQDESV, per germline (reference sequence). This CDR3 is 16 amino acids long. V dropped 4 bases and J dropped 4 bases, with 19 bases sitting between them.

This clonotype came up a few times. This chain connects TRBV27 to TRBJ1-2; D not resolved. V was clipped by 7 bases and J by 4 bases, with 19 bases between them. In germline, CDR1 is MNHEY, CDR2 SMNVEV (reference sequence). This CDR3 has 15 residues. The CDR3 here is CASTITARNRYGYTF. Here the CDR3 DNA reads TGTGCCAGCACCATTACTGCCCGGAACCGCTATGGCTACACCTTC.

This clonotype was counted many times. The rearrangement joins TRBV12-5 to TRBJ2-5; D is unresolved. The CDR3 spans 12 residues. Trimming took 5 bases from V and 4 from J, leaving 8 bases between them. The germline CDR1 and CDR2 sequences are LGHNT and FRNRAP. The CDR3 bases are TGTGCTAGTGGTCGGACCGCAGAGACCCAGTACTTC. It encodes CASGRTAETQYF. The variable domain in full, completed from reference TRBV12-5 and TRBJ2-5, reads DARVTQTPRHKVTEMGQEVTMRCQPILGHNTVFWYRQTMMQGLELLAYFRNRAPLDDSGMPKDRFSAEMPDATLATLKIQPSEPRDSAVYFCASGRTAETQYFGPGTRLLVL.

The chain employs TRBV6-1 and TRBJ1-5, with D unresolved. The CDR3 extends over 12 amino acids. V lost 6 bases and J lost 3, with 6 bases in between. The germline CDR1 and CDR2 sequences are MNHNS and SASEGT. For the CDR3, the DNA is TGTGCCAGCAGGCAACTCAATCAGCCCCAGCATTTT. As protein: CASRQLNQPQHF.

In its sample, this clonotype was seen many times. The rearrangement joins TRBV10-3 to TRBJ1-3, with D unresolved. With 2 bases removed from V and 4 bases from J, the gap between germline ends came to 9 bases. The length of the CDR3 is 14 residues. Germline loops: CDR1 ENHRY, CDR2 SYGVKD. The CDR3 nucleotides read TGTGCCATCAGTGAGCACGGGAAGGGAAACACCATATATTTT. It is translated as CAISEHGKGNTIYF.

The table lists this clonotype with many counts. The chain combines TRBV29-1 with TRBJ2-7; D gene ambiguous. With 1 base removed from V and 2 bases from J, the gap between germline ends came to 6 bases. The CDR3 sequence is 12 residues long. CDR1 and CDR2 from the germline V gene are SQVTM and ANQGSEA. The CDR3 here is CSVEVETYEQYF. Here the CDR3 DNA reads TGCAGCGTTGAAGTGGAAACCTACGAGCAGTACTTC.

Only a few counts were recorded for this clonotype. The chain combines TRBV28 with TRBJ1-5, with unresolved D. Germline CDR1 and CDR2: MDHEN and SYDVKM. Trimming left V 6 bases short and J 3 bases short, with 12 bases between. The CDR3 sequence is 14 residues long. CDR3 region: CASRRHDFNQPQHF. DNA of the CDR3: TGTGCCAGCAGGAGACACGATTTCAATCAGCCCCAGCATTTT.